The T cell receptor (beta chain) under discussion was sequenced for a study of T cell changes during pregnancy in multiple sclerosis. Trimming stripped 6 bases from V and 1 base from J, with 8 bases between. CDR3 length: 13 amino acids. Sequencing was performed with immunoSEQ multiplex PCR; in TCRdb, only in-frame clones are kept and a portion is missing. Of more than 65,000 clones in the sample, 85% to 90% are singletons; the top ten hold around 9.5%. The V gene is TRBV5-7, the J gene TRBJ2-1, with D perhaps TRBD2 (5 bases). TRBV5-7 is an ORF; its function is uncertain. The sample in question was peripheral blood, obtained after pregnancy. This TCR was sampled from a female donor in good health, enrolled as a control in a pregnancy study. The CDR3 here is CASIRGSYNEQFF. The CDR3 nucleotides read TGTGCCAGCATTCGGGGATCCTACAATGAGCAGTTCTTC.